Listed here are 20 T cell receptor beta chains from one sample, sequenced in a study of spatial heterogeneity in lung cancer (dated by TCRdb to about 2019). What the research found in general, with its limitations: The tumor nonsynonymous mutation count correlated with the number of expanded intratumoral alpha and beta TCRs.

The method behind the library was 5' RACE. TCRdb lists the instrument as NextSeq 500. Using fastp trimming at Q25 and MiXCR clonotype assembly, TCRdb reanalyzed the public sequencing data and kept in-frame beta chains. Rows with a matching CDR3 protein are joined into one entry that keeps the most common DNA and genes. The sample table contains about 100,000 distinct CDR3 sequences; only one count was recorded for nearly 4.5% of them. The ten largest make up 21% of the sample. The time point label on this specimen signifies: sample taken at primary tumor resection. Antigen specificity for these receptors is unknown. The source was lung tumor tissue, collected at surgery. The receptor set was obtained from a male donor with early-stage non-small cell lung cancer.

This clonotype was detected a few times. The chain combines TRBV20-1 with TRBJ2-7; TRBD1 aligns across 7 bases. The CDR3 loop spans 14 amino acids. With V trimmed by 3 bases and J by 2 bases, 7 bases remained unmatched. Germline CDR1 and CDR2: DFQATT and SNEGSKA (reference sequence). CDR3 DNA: TGCAGTGCTAGCCAGGGACAGAGTCCCTACGAGCAGTACTTC. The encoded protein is CSASQGQSPYEQYF.

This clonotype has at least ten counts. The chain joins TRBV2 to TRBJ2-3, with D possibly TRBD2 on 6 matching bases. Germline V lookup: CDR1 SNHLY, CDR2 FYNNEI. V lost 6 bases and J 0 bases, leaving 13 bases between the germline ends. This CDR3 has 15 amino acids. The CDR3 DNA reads TGTGCCAGCAGAAGGCGGGATGAAAGCACAGATACGCAGTATTTT. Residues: CASRRRDESTDTQYF.

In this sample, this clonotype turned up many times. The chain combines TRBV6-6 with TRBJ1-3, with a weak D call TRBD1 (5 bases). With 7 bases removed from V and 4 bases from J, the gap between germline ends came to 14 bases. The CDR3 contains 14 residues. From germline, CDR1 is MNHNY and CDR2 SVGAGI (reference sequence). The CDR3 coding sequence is TGTGCCAGCAAACTCGGGGGAGGAGGAAACACCATATATTTT. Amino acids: CASKLGGGGNTIYF.

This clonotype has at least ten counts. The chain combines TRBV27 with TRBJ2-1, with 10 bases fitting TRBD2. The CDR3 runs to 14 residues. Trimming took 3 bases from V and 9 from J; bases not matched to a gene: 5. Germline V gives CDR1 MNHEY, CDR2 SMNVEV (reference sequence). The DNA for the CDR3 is TGTGCCAGCAGTTTTTCGGCTAGCGGGAGTGAGCAGTTCTTC. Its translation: CASSFSASGSEQFF.

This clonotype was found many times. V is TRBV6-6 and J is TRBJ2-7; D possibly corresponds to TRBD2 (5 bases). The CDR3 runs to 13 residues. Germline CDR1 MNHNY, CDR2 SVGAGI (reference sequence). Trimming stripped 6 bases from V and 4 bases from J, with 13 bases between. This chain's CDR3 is CASSPQDWYEQYF. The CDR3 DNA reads TGTGCCAGCAGCCCCCAGGACTGGTACGAGCAGTACTTC.

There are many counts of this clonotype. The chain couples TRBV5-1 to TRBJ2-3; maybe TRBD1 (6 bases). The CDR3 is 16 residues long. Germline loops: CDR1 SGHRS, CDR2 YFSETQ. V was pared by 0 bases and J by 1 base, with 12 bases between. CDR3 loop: CASSLAAGDGTDTQYF. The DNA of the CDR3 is TGCGCCAGCAGCTTGGCTGCAGGGGACGGCACAGATACGCAGTATTTT.

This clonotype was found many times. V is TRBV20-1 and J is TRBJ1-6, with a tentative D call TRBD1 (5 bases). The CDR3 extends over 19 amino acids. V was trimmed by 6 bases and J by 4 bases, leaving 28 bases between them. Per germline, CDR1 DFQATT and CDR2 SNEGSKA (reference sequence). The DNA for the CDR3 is TGCAGTGCAACAGCCGGGGGAGAAACAGGAATACTTTATAATTCACCCCTCCACTTT. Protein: CSATAGGETGILYNSPLHF.

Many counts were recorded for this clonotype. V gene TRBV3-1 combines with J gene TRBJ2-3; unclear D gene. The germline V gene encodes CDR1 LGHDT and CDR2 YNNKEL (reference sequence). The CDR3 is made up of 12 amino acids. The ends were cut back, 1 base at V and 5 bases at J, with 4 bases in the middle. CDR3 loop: CASSQVVDTQYF. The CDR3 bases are TGTGCCAGCAGCCAAGTAGTAGATACGCAGTATTTT.

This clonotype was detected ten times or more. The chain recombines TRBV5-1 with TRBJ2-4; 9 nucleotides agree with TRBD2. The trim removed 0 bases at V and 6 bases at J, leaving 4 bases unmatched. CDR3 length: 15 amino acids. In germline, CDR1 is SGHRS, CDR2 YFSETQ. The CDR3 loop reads CASSLEVAGANIQYF. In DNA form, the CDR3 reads TGCGCCAGCAGCTTGGAAGTAGCGGGGGCAAACATTCAGTACTTC.

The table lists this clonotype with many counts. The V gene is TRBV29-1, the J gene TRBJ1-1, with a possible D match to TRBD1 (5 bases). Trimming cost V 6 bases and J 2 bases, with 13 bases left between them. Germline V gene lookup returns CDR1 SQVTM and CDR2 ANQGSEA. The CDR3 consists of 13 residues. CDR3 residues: CSVAGQFNTEAFF. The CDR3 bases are TGCAGCGTCGCAGGACAATTTAACACTGAAGCTTTCTTT.

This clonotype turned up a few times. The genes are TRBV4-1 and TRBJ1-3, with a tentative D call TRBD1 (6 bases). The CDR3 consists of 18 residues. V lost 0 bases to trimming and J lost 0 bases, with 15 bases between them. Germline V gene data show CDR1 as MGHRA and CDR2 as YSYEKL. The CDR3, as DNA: TGCGCCAGCAGCCAAGATATTCGGGACAACTACTCTGGAAACACCATATATTTT. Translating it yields CASSQDIRDNYSGNTIYF.

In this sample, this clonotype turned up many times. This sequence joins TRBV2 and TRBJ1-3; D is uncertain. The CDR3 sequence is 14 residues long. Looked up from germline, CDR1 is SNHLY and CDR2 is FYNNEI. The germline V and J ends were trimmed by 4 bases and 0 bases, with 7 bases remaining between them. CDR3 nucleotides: TGTGCCAGCAGTGGATCAGGCTCTGGAAACACCATATATTTT. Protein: CASSGSGSGNTIYF.

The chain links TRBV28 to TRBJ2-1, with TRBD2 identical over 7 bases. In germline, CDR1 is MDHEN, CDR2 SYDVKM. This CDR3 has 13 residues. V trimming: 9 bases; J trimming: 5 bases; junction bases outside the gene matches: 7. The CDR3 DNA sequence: TGTGCCAGTGGCGGCGGGGGTAACAATGAGCAGTTCTTC. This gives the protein CASGGGGNNEQFF. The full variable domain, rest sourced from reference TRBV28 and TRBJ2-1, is DVKVTQSSRYLVKRTGEKVFLECVQDMDHENMFWYRQDPGLGLRLIYFSYDVKMKEKGDIPEGYSVSREKKERFSLILESASTNQTSMYLCASGGGGNNEQFFGPGTRLTVL.

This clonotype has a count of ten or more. The CDR3 loop is CASSYSGHRGELFF. CDR3 in DNA: TGTGCCAGCAGTTACTCCGGTCATCGCGGGGAGCTGTTTTTT. V gene TRBV6-5 combines with J gene TRBJ2-2; unclear D gene. Germline-derived CDR1 and CDR2 are MNHEY and SVGAGI. The CDR3 consists of 14 residues. V was clipped by 0 bases and J by 7 bases, with 9 bases between them.

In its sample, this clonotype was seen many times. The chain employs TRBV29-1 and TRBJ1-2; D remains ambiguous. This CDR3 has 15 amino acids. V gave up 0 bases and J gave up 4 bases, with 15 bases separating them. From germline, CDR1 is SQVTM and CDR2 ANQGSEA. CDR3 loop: CSVEEKGNGFYGYTF. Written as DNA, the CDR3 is TGCAGCGTTGAAGAAAAGGGCAACGGTTTCTATGGCTACACCTTC.

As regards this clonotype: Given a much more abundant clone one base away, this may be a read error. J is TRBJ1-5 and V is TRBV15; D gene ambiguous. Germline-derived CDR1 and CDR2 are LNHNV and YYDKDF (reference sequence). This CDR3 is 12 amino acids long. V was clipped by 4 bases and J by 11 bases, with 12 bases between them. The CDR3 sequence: CATSKGCQSQHF. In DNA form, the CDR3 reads TGTGCCACCAGCAAGGGTTGCCAATCCCAGCATTTT.

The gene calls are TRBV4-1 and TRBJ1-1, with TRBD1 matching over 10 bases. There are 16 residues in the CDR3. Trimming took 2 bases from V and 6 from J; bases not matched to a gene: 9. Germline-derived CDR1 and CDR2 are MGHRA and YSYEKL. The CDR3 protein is CASSQPWTGGRAEAFF. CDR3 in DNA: TGCGCCAGCAGCCAACCCTGGACAGGGGGGAGGGCTGAAGCTTTCTTT.

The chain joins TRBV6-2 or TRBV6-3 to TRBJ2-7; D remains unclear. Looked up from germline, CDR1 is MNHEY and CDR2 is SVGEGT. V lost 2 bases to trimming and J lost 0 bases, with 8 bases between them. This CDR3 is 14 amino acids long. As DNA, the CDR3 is TGTGCCAGCAGTTACGGGTGGTCCTCCTACGAGCAGTACTTC. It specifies CASSYGWSSYEQYF.

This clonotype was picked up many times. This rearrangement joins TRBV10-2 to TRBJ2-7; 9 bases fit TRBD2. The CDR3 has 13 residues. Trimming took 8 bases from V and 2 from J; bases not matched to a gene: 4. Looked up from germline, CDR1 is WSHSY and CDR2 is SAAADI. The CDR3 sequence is CASALAGTYEQYF. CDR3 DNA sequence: TGCGCCAGCGCCCTAGCGGGGACCTACGAGCAGTACTTC.

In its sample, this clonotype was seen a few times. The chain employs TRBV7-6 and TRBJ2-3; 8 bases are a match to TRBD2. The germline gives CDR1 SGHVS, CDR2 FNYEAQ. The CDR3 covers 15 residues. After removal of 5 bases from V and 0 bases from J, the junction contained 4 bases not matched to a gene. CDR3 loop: CASSLIAGSTDTQYF. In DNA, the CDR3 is TGTGCCAGCAGCCTTATAGCGGGAAGCACAGATACGCAGTATTTT.